This T cell receptor beta chain is from a study of cytomegalovirus exposure and HLA in healthy donors. Background on the study: Out of 398 genotyped donors, 81% belonged to the Caucasian-associated ancestry cluster.

This CDR3 has 16 residues. The V and J ends lost 3 bases and 6 bases, in that order; junction bases with no gene match: 9. Germline V CDR1 and CDR2: GTSNPN, SVGIG (reference sequence). A multiplex PCR was run with 60 Vbeta primers and 13 Jbeta primers. The table came from immunoSEQ multiplex PCR; TCRdb's copy has only in-frame clones and leaves some out. The repertoire holds around 120,000 clones, approximately 80% seen once, with around 3% in the top ten. The sequenced material came from PBMCs. This sequence was found in a boy between 2 and 10 years old in good health and CMV-seronegative. V and J are TRBV30 and TRBJ2-3, with 13 bases matching TRBD2. The CDR3 nucleotides read TGTGCCTGGAGGGAAACTAGCGGGGGGGGGTCTGATACGCAGTATTTT. It encodes CAWRETSGGGSDTQYF.